A selection of T cell receptor beta chains follows, all from one sample in a study of cytomegalovirus exposure and HLA in healthy donors. Profiled with immunoSEQ multiplex PCR; TCRdb holds only in-frame clones, not every one. The table includes about 120,000 clones, over 60% detected once. Sequenced sample: PBMCs. The origin of the receptors is a man aged 18-30 years in good health and CMV-seropositive. CDR3s include the opening cysteine and the closing phenylalanine or tryptophan. The D gene is left open where the match is weak. Expanded clones are given a class, and other clones once, few, many or no size at all.

j_gene	abundance	v_gene	d_gene	CDR3aa	CDR3nt
TRBJ2-1	few	TRBV5-6	TRBD2	CASSFGLAGYNEQFF	TGTGCCAGCAGCTTTGGACTAGCGGGATACAATGAGCAGTTCTTC
TRBJ2-7	NA	TRBV27	NA	CASSLRHLAESYEQYF	TGTGCCAGCAGTTTGAGGCATCTGGCCGAATCCTACGAGCAGTACTTC
TRBJ1-1	NA	TRBV27	NA	CASRWGGFF	TGTGCCAGCAGGTGGGGAGGTTTCTTT
TRBJ1-6	NA	TRBV27	TRBD1	CASSDRAGYNSPLHF	TGTGCCAGCAGTGACAGGGCAGGCTATAATTCACCCCTCCACTTT
TRBJ1-4	NA	TRBV5-6	TRBD1	CASIQQGAGKLFF	TGTGCCAGCATCCAACAGGGGGCAGGAAAACTGTTTTTT
TRBJ1-4	once	TRBV11-2	TRBD1	CASSSWTGWDEKLFF	TGTGCCAGCAGCTCCTGGACAGGGTGGGATGAAAAACTGTTTTTT
TRBJ2-7	NA	TRBV28	TRBD2	CASSAGLVRNEQYF	TGTGCCAGCAGTGCCGGACTAGTTCGAAACGAGCAGTACTTC
TRBJ1-4	NA	TRBV29-1	TRBD1	CSVRQGKNEKLFF	TGCAGCGTTAGACAGGGGAAGAATGAAAAACTGTTTTTT
TRBJ1-1	many	TRBV6-5	NA	CASSYSGGGTEAFF	TGTGCCAGCAGTTACTCGGGGGGTGGCACTGAAGCTTTCTTT
TRBJ1-1	NA	TRBV5-1	NA	CASSSGTLNTEAFF	TGCGCCAGCAGCTCGGGGACACTAAACACTGAAGCTTTCTTT
TRBJ2-5	NA	TRBV10-1	TRBD1	CASSTGTVGSSETQYF	TGCGCCAGCAGCACCGGGACAGTGGGATCGTCAGAGACCCAGTACTTC
TRBJ2-1	NA	TRBV27	NA	CASSFRLPGNNEQFF	TGTGCCAGCAGTTTTCGACTGCCCGGAAACAATGAGCAGTTCTTC
TRBJ2-2	NA	TRBV7-6	TRBD2	CASSLGGGMNTGELFF	TGTGCCAGCAGCTTAGGGGGGGGTATGAACACCGGGGAGCTGTTTTTT
TRBJ2-2	few	TRBV29-1	NA	CSVESLTENTGELFF	TGCAGCGTTGAATCCCTGACAGAAAACACCGGGGAGCTGTTTTTT
TRBJ1-2	NA	TRBV9	TRBD1	CASSVGGQGSFGYTF	TGTGCCAGCAGCGTAGGGGGACAGGGTTCTTTTGGCTACACCTTC
TRBJ2-2	NA	TRBV15	NA	CATSRDAGGGELFF	TGTGCCACCAGCAGAGATGCCGGGGGTGGAGAGCTGTTTTTT
TRBJ2-3	NA	TRBV2	NA	CASSYSDTQYF	TGTGCCAGCAGTTACTCAGATACGCAGTATTTT